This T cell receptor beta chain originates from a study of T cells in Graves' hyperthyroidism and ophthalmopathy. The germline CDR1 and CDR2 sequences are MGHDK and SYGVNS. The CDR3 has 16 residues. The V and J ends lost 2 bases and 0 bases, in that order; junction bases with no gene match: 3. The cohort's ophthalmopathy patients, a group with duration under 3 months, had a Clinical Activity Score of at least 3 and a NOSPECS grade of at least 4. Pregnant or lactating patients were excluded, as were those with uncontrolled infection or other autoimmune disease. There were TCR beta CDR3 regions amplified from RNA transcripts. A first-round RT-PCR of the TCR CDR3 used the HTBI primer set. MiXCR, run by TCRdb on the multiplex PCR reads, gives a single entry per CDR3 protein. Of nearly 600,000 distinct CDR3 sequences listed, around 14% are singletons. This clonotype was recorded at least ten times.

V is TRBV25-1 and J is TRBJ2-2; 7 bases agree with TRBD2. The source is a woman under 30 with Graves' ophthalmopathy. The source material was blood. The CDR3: CASSEGLAANTGELFF. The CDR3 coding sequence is TGTGCCAGCAGTGAAGGCCTAGCGGCGAACACCGGGGAGCTGTTTTTT.